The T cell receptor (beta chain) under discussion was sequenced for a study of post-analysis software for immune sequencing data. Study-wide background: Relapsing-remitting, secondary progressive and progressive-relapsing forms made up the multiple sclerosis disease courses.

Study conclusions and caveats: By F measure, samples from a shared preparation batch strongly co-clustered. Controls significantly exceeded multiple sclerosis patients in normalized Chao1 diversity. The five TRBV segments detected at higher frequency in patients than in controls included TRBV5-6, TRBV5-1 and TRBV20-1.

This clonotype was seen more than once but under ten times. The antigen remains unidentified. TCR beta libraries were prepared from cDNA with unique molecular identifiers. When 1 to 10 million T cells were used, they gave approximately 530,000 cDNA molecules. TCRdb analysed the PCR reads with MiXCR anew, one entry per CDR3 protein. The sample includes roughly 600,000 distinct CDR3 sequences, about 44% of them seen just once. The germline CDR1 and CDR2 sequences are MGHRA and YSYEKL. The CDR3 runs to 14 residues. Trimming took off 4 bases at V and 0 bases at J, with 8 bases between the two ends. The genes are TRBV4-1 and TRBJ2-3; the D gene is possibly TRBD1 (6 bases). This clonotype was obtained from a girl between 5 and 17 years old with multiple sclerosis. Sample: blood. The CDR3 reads CASSPQGSTDTQYF. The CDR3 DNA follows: TGCGCCAGCAGCCCGCAGGGGAGCACAGATACGCAGTATTTT.